These 31 T cell receptor beta chains were all obtained from the same sample, sequenced in a study of breast tumors, draining lymph nodes, adjacent tissues. One entry per CDR3 protein, called by TCRdb with MiXCR from the multiplex PCR reads. The data contain 200,000 or so distinct CDR3 sequences, approximately 30% of them singletons. The lymph nodes were axillary draining lymph nodes from breast cancer patients. The sequenced material came from axillary lymph node tissue. These receptors came from a female donor with breast cancer. Some clones in this sample may be carry-over from other donors' samples.

This clonotype was seen a handful of times. The chain uses TRBV6-2 or TRBV6-3 and TRBJ1-4, with unresolved D. In germline, CDR1 is MNHEY, CDR2 SVGEGT. V was shortened by 2 bases and J by 8 bases, with 15 bases between the two germline ends. This CDR3 has 15 amino acids. The DNA of the CDR3 is TGTGCCAGCAGTTACCGGACGCGTCCGGGGGAAAAACTGTTTTTT. It translates to CASSYRTRPGEKLFF.

The chain joins TRBV20-1 to TRBJ2-7, with 11 bases lining up with TRBD1. The ends lost 0 bases at V and 3 bases at J; junction bases unmatched: 4. Germline assignment: CDR1 DFQATT and CDR2 SNEGSKA (reference sequence). This CDR3 comprises 15 residues. CDR3 sequence reads: CSARDRTGGFYEQYF. CDR3 coding DNA: TGCAGTGCTAGAGACCGGACAGGGGGCTTCTACGAGCAGTACTTC.

This clonotype was detected many times. The chain employs TRBV7-9 and TRBJ2-3; possible D gene TRBD2, 7 bases. The germline V gene has CDR1 SEHNR and CDR2 FQNEAQ (reference sequence). The CDR3 consists of 15 residues. V was shortened by 2 bases and J by 4 bases, with 13 bases between the two germline ends. DNA for the CDR3: TGTGCCAGCAGCTTATGGGGGGGGGCCGCAGATACGCAGTATTTT. Protein sequence: CASSLWGGAADTQYF.

The chain couples TRBV12-3 or TRBV12-4 to TRBJ2-3, with 9 bases lining up with TRBD1. This CDR3 comprises 15 residues. The V gene end was trimmed by 5 bases and the J gene end by 3 bases; junction bases not matched to a gene: 6. The DNA of the CDR3 is TGTGCCAGCAGTCCCGGGGACAGGGCTACAGATACGCAGTATTTT. Translating it yields CASSPGDRATDTQYF.

This clonotype was counted at least ten times. V is TRBV19 and J is TRBJ1-6; no clear D gene. This CDR3 comprises 16 residues. Germline CDR1 is LNHDA and CDR2 is SQIVND (reference sequence). Trimming removed 3 bases from V and 0 bases from J, with 9 bases in between. The CDR3 here is CASSIGGSSYNSPLHF. Written as DNA, the CDR3 is TGTGCCAGTAGTATCGGTGGAAGCTCCTATAATTCACCCCTCCACTTT. Using reference TRBV19 and TRBJ1-6 for the parts outside the CDR3, the full variable domain is DGGITQSPKYLFRKEGQNVTLSCEQNLNHDAMYWYRQDPGQGLRLIYYSQIVNDFQKGDIAEGYSVSREKKESFPLTVTSAQKNPTAFYLCASSIGGSSYNSPLHFGNGTRLTVT.

This clonotype has ten or more counts. The chain carries TRBV6-1 and TRBJ1-6; D remains unclear. V was pared by 2 bases and J by 17 bases, with 10 bases between. The CDR3 has 11 amino acids. Germline V CDR1 and CDR2: MNHNS, SASEGT. The CDR3 protein is CASSESQVVHF. CDR3 nucleotide sequence: TGTGCCAGCAGTGAATCCCAGGTGGTCCACTTT.

This clonotype has a count of ten or more. The chain uses TRBV7-2 and TRBJ2-4, with D uncertain. There are 14 residues in the CDR3. Germline V gene lookup returns CDR1 SGHTA and CDR2 FQGNSA. Trimming cost V 5 bases and J 2 bases, with 10 bases left between them. The CDR3 sequence: CASSQGYTKNIQYF. CDR3 nucleotides: TGTGCCAGCAGCCAAGGCTATACCAAAAACATTCAGTACTTC.

This clonotype appeared many times. The chain carries TRBV20-1 and TRBJ1-5, with 8 bases that match TRBD1. This CDR3 is built from 13 residues. V was pared by 5 bases and J by 4 bases, with 4 bases of the junction left unmatched. Germline V lookup: CDR1 DFQATT, CDR2 SNEGSKA (reference sequence). CDR3 loop: CSAPGQANQPQHF. The DNA of the CDR3 is TGCAGTGCTCCGGGACAGGCGAATCAGCCCCAGCATTTT.

This rearrangement joins TRBV27 to TRBJ2-1, with TRBD2 as a possible D gene (5 bases). Per the germline V gene, CDR1 is MNHEY and CDR2 is SMNVEV (reference sequence). Trimming removed 5 bases from V and 6 bases from J, with 14 bases in between. The CDR3 runs 14 residues. The CDR3 DNA follows: TGTGCCAGCAGTAACAGCGGAAGCCTCAATGAGCAGTTCTTC. Translation: CASSNSGSLNEQFF.

This clonotype was seen at least ten times. The chain combines TRBV12-3 or TRBV12-4 with TRBJ1-2; D remains ambiguous. The CDR3 has 13 residues. Trimming stripped 3 bases from V and 5 bases from J, with 10 bases between. The CDR3 DNA sequence: TGTGCCAGCAGTTTTGGAGTGCTTTATGGCTACACCTTC. Amino acid sequence: CASSFGVLYGYTF.

The chain couples TRBV20-1 to TRBJ2-4, with 15 bases matching TRBD2. The trim removed 2 bases at V and 0 bases at J, leaving 11 bases unmatched. The CDR3 length is 20 residues. Germline V gene sequence: CDR1 DFQATT, CDR2 SNEGSKA (reference sequence). The CDR3 region is CSARPDPGLAGGIAKNIQYF. In nucleotides, the CDR3 is TGCAGTGCTAGACCCGATCCGGGACTAGCGGGAGGAATAGCCAAAAACATTCAGTACTTC.

This rearrangement joins TRBV20-1 to TRBJ1-1; D unresolved. The V end lost 3 bases, the J end lost 4 bases, and 6 bases lay between the germline ends. Germline values: CDR1 DFQATT, CDR2 SNEGSKA (reference sequence). The CDR3 extends over 11 amino acids. CDR3 DNA: TGCAGTGCTAGGGTGAGCACTGAAGCTTTCTTT. This gives the protein CSARVSTEAFF.

This clonotype turned up a few times. The junction differs from germline at one of its ends, possibly a read error. This chain links TRBV19 with TRBJ1-5, with 7 bases identical to TRBD1. CDR1 is LNHDA, CDR2 SQIVND, per germline (reference sequence). The CDR3 loop spans 14 amino acids. This CDR3 reads CASKGDSENRPQHF. CDR3 coding DNA: TGTGCCAGTAAAGGGGACAGTGAGAATCGGCCCCAGCATTTT.

This clonotype has a handful of counts. The chain employs TRBV27 and TRBJ2-5; TRBD1 matches 9 bases. CDR1 and CDR2 (germline): MNHEY, SMNVEV (reference sequence). The V and J ends lost 5 bases and 1 base, in that order; junction bases with no gene match: 5. This CDR3 comprises 15 residues. CDR3 in DNA: TGTGCCAGCAGTCGAACAGGGGGCTCCCAAGAGACCCAGTACTTC. Amino acid sequence: CASSRTGGSQETQYF.

This clonotype was seen repeatedly, ten times or more. The rearrangement links TRBV20-1 to TRBJ2-1; no reliable D call. CDR3 length: 14 amino acids. The germline CDR1 and CDR2 sequences are DFQATT and SNEGSKA (reference sequence). V was clipped by 2 bases and J by 13 bases, with 21 bases between them. The CDR3 DNA reads as TGCAGTGCTAGACCTTCTGCGGACGGCCGGGTACAGTTCTTC. Translation gives CSARPSADGRVQFF.

Concerning this clonotype itself: A read error may be the cause here, since a much bigger clone is one base away. The final CDR3 position lacks the conserved phenylalanine or tryptophan, pointing to a likely read error. The chain combines TRBV18 with TRBJ2-3; no reliable D call. CDR1 is KGHSH and CDR2 is LQKENI in the germline V gene. The length of the CDR3 is 12 residues. Trimming removed 3 bases from V and 6 bases from J, with 7 bases in between. The CDR3 DNA sequence: TGTGCCAGCTCACCCCCTTTGGATACGCAGTATGTT. It yields the protein CASSPPLDTQYV.

As for this clonotype: Because it lacks the conserved phenylalanine or tryptophan at the end, this CDR3 is likely a read error. The chain combines TRBV12-3 or TRBV12-4 with TRBJ1-2; D may be TRBD1 (5 bases). CDR3 length: 13 amino acids. V gave up 3 bases and J gave up 4 bases, with 9 bases separating them. The DNA for the CDR3 is TGTGCCAGCAGTTTCCGGGGGGTCTATGGCTACACCTAC. It yields the protein CASSFRGVYGYTY.

Many counts were recorded for this clonotype. The DNA of the CDR3 is TGTGCCAGCAGCGTAGCTACGGTCAGGGGAGAGACCCAGTACTTC. This sequence encodes CASSVATVRGETQYF. The chain uses TRBV9 and TRBJ2-5, with D perhaps matching TRBD1 (6 bases). CDR3 length: 15 residues. Per the germline V gene, CDR1 is SGDLS and CDR2 is YYNGEE. Trimming stripped 0 bases from V and 4 bases from J, with 13 bases between. The entire variable domain, with the rest obtained from reference TRBV9 and TRBJ2-5, is as follows: DSGVTQTPKHLITATGQRVTLRCSPRSGDLSVYWYQQSLDQGLQFLIQYYNGEERAKGNILERFSAQQFPDLHSELNLSSLELGDSALYFCASSVATVRGETQYFGPGTRLLVL.

This clonotype showed up many times. The chain has TRBV20-1 and TRBJ1-2; a possible D gene is TRBD1 (6 bases). V was trimmed by 6 bases and J by 8 bases, leaving 13 bases between them. The CDR3 consists of 11 residues. Germline V gives CDR1 DFQATT, CDR2 SNEGSKA (reference sequence). The CDR3 DNA follows: TGCAGTGCCGGGTGGGGGCTGGGCTACACCTTC. Translation: CSAGWGLGYTF.

This clonotype has ten or more counts. The chain employs TRBV5-5 and TRBJ2-2; TRBD2 might be the D (7 bases). Trimming shortened V by 4 bases and J by 7 bases, and 14 bases separated the two germline ends. Germline CDR1 is SGHKS and CDR2 is YYEKEE (reference sequence). This CDR3 has 14 amino acids. The CDR3 reads CASSVYREGGELFF. DNA for the CDR3: TGTGCCAGCAGCGTATACAGGGAGGGCGGGGAGCTGTTTTTT.

In its sample, this clonotype was seen many times. The gene calls are TRBV11-1 and TRBJ2-7; unclear D gene. V was trimmed by 3 bases and J by 2 bases, leaving 8 bases between them. CDR3 length: 13 residues. The V gene's germline CDR1 is SGHAT and CDR2 FQDESV (reference sequence). The CDR3: CASSLGQTYEQYF. CDR3 in DNA: TGTGCCAGCAGCTTGGGTCAGACCTACGAGCAGTACTTC.

In this sample, this clonotype turned up many times. The chain couples TRBV12-3 or TRBV12-4 to TRBJ1-4, with TRBD1 matching over 7 bases. The CDR3 covers 14 residues. The ends lost 5 bases at V and 5 bases at J; junction bases unmatched: 5. Here the CDR3 reads CASSGDSQNEKLFF. The DNA for the CDR3 is TGTGCCAGCAGTGGGGACAGCCAGAATGAAAAACTGTTTTTT.

The chain employs TRBV6-6 and TRBJ1-6; D possibly corresponds to TRBD1 (5 bases). V shed 7 bases and J shed 4 bases, with 11 bases lying between them. CDR3 length: 14 amino acids. Germline V gives CDR1 MNHNY, CDR2 SVGAGI (reference sequence). The CDR3 is CASTNGGYNSPLHF. Here the CDR3 DNA reads TGTGCCAGCACCAACGGGGGGTATAATTCACCCCTCCACTTT.

By sample fraction, this clonotype is medium-sized. The chain carries TRBV4-1 and TRBJ2-7; 7 bases map to TRBD1. The length of the CDR3 is 14 residues. The germline gives CDR1 MGHRA, CDR2 YSYEKL. The trim removed 1 base at V and 4 bases at J, leaving 4 bases unmatched. CDR3 amino acids: CASSQVTGQYEQYF. In DNA, the CDR3 is TGCGCCAGCAGCCAAGTGACAGGGCAGTACGAGCAGTACTTC.

A note on this clonotype: Given a much more abundant clone one base away, this may be a read error. The CDR3 does not end in the conserved phenylalanine or tryptophan, so this is likely a read error. The chain combines TRBV7-3 with TRBJ2-2; D is unclear. V was clipped by 3 bases and J by 1 base, with 0 bases between them. In germline, CDR1 is SGHTA, CDR2 FQGTGA. CDR3 length equals 12 residues. The CDR3 nucleotides are TGTGCCAGCAGCTTGAACACCGGGGAGCTGTTTCTT. Amino acids: CASSLNTGELFL.

There are many counts of this clonotype. The chain combines TRBV20-1 with TRBJ1-5; D perhaps matches TRBD1 (6 bases). V lost 0 bases, J lost 5 bases, and 14 bases lay in between. This CDR3 spans 15 amino acids. The germline V gene encodes CDR1 DFQATT and CDR2 SNEGSKA (reference sequence). CDR3 region: CSARDPGGVYQPQHF. The CDR3 nucleotides are TGCAGTGCTAGAGATCCGGGGGGCGTTTATCAGCCCCAGCATTTT.

In this sample, this clonotype turned up once. This chain joins TRBV20-1 and TRBJ2-7, with TRBD1 matching over 7 bases. The germline CDR1 and CDR2 sequences are DFQATT and SNEGSKA (reference sequence). This CDR3 has 14 residues. With 4 bases clipped from V and 7 bases from J, the junction kept 13 bases outside the gene matches. This CDR3 reads CSAITGAGIREQYF. The CDR3 DNA follows: TGCAGTGCTATCACAGGGGCTGGAATTAGGGAGCAGTACTTC.

This clonotype was found many times. The chain employs TRBV14 and TRBJ2-5, with unresolved D. V shed 4 bases and J shed 9 bases, with 18 bases lying between them. Per the germline V gene, CDR1 is SGHDN and CDR2 is FVKESK. There are 14 residues in the CDR3. CDR3 sequence: CASSRRPSPVAQYF. CDR3 DNA: TGTGCCAGCAGCCGCCGACCCAGCCCAGTGGCCCAGTACTTC.

This clonotype has ten or more counts. This sequence joins TRBV12-3 or TRBV12-4 and TRBJ2-7; D unclear. The CDR3 is 17 residues long. V was trimmed by 3 bases and J by 3 bases, leaving 21 bases between them. CDR3 sequence: CASSFEADDATFYEQYF. The CDR3 DNA is TGTGCCAGCAGTTTTGAGGCCGACGATGCGACTTTCTACGAGCAGTACTTC.

Notes on this clonotype: The junction does not match germline at one end; this may be a read error. V is TRBV4-1 and J is TRBJ2-6, with unresolved D. The germline gives CDR1 MGHRA, CDR2 YSYEKL. The CDR3 is made up of 14 amino acids. CDR3: CASNQASGANVLTF. The CDR3 region has the DNA TGCGCCAGCAACCAAGCATCTGGGGCCAACGTCCTGACTTTC.

For this clonotype: This may be a read error, as it is one base from a much larger clone. The rearrangement links TRBV30 to TRBJ2-2, with D unclear. The length of the CDR3 is 15 residues. The V end was cut by 3 bases, the J end by 5 bases, with 16 bases between. Germline-derived CDR1 and CDR2 are GTSNPN and SVGIG (reference sequence). In DNA form, the CDR3 reads TGTGCCTGGAGCCCCTTGGAAGGGCGGACCGGGGAGCTGTTTTTT. It specifies CAWSPLEGRTGELFF.